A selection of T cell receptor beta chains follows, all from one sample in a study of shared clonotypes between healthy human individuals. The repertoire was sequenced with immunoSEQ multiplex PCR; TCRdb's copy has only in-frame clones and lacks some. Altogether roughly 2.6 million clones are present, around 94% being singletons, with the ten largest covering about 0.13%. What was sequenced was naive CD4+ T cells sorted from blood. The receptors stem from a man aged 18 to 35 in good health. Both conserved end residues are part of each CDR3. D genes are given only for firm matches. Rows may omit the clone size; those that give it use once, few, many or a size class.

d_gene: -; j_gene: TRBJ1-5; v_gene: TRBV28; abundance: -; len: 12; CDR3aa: CASSYSNQPQHF
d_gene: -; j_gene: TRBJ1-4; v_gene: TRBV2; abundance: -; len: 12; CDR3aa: CASKLGGEKLFF
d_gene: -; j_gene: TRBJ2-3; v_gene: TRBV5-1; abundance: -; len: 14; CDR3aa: CASSLRQGIDTQYF
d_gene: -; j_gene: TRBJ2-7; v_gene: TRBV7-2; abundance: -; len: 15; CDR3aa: CASSLATERTYEQYF
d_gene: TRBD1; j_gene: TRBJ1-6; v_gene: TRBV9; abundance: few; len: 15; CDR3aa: CASSPWTGVNSPLHF
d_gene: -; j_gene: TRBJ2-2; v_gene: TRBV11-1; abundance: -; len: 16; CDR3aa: CASSQNRVSNTGELFF
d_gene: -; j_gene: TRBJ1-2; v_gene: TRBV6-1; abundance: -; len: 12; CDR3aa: CASSVTGYGYTF
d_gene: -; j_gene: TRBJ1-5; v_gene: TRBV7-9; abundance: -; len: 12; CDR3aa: CASSRENQPQHF
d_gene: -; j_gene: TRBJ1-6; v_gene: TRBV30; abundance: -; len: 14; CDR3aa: CAWSSGGGNSPLHF
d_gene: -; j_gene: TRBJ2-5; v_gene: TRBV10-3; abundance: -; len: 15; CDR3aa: CAISERRTRGETQYF
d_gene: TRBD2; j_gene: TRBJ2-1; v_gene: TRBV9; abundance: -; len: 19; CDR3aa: CASSVASASGSLPYNEQFF
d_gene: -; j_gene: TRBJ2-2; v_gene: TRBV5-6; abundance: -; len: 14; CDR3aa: CASRPDRYTGELFF
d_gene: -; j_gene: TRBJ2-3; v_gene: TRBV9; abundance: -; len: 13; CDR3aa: CASSVAGADTQYF
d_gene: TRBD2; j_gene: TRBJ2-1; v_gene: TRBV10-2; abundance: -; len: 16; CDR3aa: CASSGFGTSGSNEQFF
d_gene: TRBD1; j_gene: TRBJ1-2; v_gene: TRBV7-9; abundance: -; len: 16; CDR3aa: CASSYEEGGVKYGYTF
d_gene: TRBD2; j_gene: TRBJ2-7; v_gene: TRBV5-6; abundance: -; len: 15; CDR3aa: CASSLGDYPPYEQYF
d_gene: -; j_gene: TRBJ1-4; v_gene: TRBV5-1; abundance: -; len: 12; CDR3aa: CASSAVGEKLFF
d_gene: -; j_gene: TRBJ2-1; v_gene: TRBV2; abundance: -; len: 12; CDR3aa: CASSEAVGEQFF
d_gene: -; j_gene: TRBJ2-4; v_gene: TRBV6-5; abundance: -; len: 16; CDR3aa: CASSSRQLLAKNIQYF